This entry lists 28 T cell receptor beta chains sequenced from one sample in a study of T cell responses to AZD1222 COVID-19 vaccine. The method was immunoSEQ multiplex PCR; TCRdb's version includes in-frame clones alone and lacks a portion of them. Seen here are about 110,000 clones, about 90% observed once, and the top ten hold roughly 7%. Source: peripheral blood, taken on day 0 of AZD1222 vaccination. These receptor sequences come from an adult in good health.

The chain links TRBV6-5 to TRBJ1-6; D ambiguous. Per germline, CDR1 MNHEY and CDR2 SVGAGI. The V end was cut by 5 bases, the J end by 5 bases, with 4 bases between. The CDR3 spans 12 residues. The CDR3 nucleotides are TGTGCCAGCAGTCCGGATAATTCACCCCTCCACTTT. It translates to CASSPDNSPLHF.

This sequence joins TRBV6-1 and TRBJ1-2; a possible D gene is TRBD1 (6 bases). Germline V gene sequence: CDR1 MNHNS, CDR2 SASEGT. V lost 2 bases and J lost 3, with 10 bases in between. The CDR3 has 14 residues. The CDR3 spells CASSESAGDYGYTF. The CDR3 DNA is TGTGCCAGCAGTGAATCGGCAGGGGACTATGGCTACACCTTC.

The chain recombines TRBV12-5 with TRBJ1-1; 7 nucleotides agree with TRBD1. The J segment lost 3 bases and the V segment lost 0 bases, leaving 7 bases of the junction unmatched. This CDR3 has 16 amino acids. CDR1 is LGHNT, CDR2 FRNRAP, per germline. In nucleotides, the CDR3 is TGTGCTAGTGGTTTGGTGACAGGGCGAGGTTACACTGAAGCTTTCTTT. The encoded protein is CASGLVTGRGYTEAFF. The whole variable domain, remainder taken from reference TRBV12-5 and TRBJ1-1, is DARVTQTPRHKVTEMGQEVTMRCQPILGHNTVFWYRQTMMQGLELLAYFRNRAPLDDSGMPKDRFSAEMPDATLATLKIQPSEPRDSAVYFCASGLVTGRGYTEAFFGQGTRLTVV.

The chain employs TRBV5-1 and TRBJ2-1, with 7 positions matching TRBD2. The germline V gene has CDR1 SGHRS and CDR2 YFSETQ. Losses at the gene ends were 1 base for V and 7 bases for J; bases not matched to a gene: 8. There are 15 residues in the CDR3. CDR3 amino acids: CASSLTLAALNEQFF. CDR3 bases: TGCGCCAGCAGCTTGACCCTAGCGGCCTTGAATGAGCAGTTCTTC.

The chain uses TRBV9 and TRBJ2-5; D is unclear. V was cut by 0 bases and J by 4 bases, with 7 bases left in between. Germline V CDR1 and CDR2: SGDLS, YYNGEE. CDR3 length: 13 residues. The CDR3 loop is CASSVAERETQYF. CDR3 in DNA: TGTGCCAGCAGCGTAGCCGAGAGAGAGACCCAGTACTTC.

The chain is built from TRBV3-1 (or the pseudogene TRBV3-2) and TRBJ1-5; 9 nucleotides line up with TRBD1. The CDR3 is 14 amino acids. With V trimmed by 4 bases and J by 7 bases, 5 bases remained unmatched. The germline V gene encodes CDR1 LGHDT and CDR2 YNNKEL (reference sequence). The CDR3 nucleotides are TGTGCCAGCAGCCCGGGACAGGGACCCCAGCCCCAGCATTTT. Encoded protein: CASSPGQGPQPQHF.

V is TRBV14 and J is TRBJ2-3; D gene ambiguous. With 0 bases removed from V and 3 bases from J, the gap between germline ends came to 10 bases. This CDR3 spans 15 amino acids. CDR1 is SGHDN and CDR2 is FVKESK in the germline V gene. CDR3 in amino acids: CASSQDLGRTDTQYF. CDR3 nucleotides: TGTGCCAGCAGCCAAGATCTAGGTAGAACAGATACGCAGTATTTT.

This rearrangement joins TRBV4-1 to TRBJ2-3, with TRBD2 identical over 7 bases. Germline-derived CDR1 and CDR2 are MGHRA and YSYEKL. Germline trimming cut 0 bases from V and 2 bases from J; bases unmatched to any gene: 11. The CDR3 is 18 amino acids. The CDR3 reads CASSQEGSYGGNTDTQYF. CDR3 nucleotides: TGCGCCAGCAGCCAAGAGGGCTCTTACGGGGGGAACACAGATACGCAGTATTTT.

V gene TRBV10-3 combines with J gene TRBJ1-6; 10 bases are a match to TRBD1. The CDR3 is made up of 14 amino acids. Per germline, CDR1 ENHRY and CDR2 SYGVKD. V was pared by 9 bases and J by 5 bases, with 4 bases of the junction left unmatched. CDR3 DNA: TGTGCCATTGGACAGGGGGGAAATAATTCACCCCTCCACTTT. This codes for CAIGQGGNNSPLHF.

The chain has TRBV7-9 and TRBJ1-2, with 8 bases aligning to TRBD1. Germline V gives CDR1 SEHNR, CDR2 FQNEAQ (reference sequence). The CDR3 is made up of 15 amino acids. The trim removed 5 bases at V and 0 bases at J, leaving 5 bases unmatched. CDR3 sequence reads: CASSQPGQANYGYTF. The CDR3 DNA sequence: TGTGCCAGCAGCCAGCCGGGACAGGCTAACTATGGCTACACCTTC.

This clone has only a few counts. The chain combines TRBV12-3 or TRBV12-4 with TRBJ2-2; 7 nucleotides align to TRBD2. V dropped 7 bases and J dropped 6; count of bases not matched to a gene: 2. CDR3 length: 12 residues. DNA of the CDR3: TGTGCCAGCACCCGGGGGGCCGGGGAGCTGTTTTTT. Protein: CASTRGAGELFF.

The CDR3 DNA reads TGTGCCAGTAGGGGGGGGAGCGGGAGGTCGGCGAGCTCCTACAATGAGCAGTTCTTC. It specifies CASRGGSGRSASSYNEQFF. The rearrangement links TRBV19 to TRBJ2-1, with 9 bases identical to TRBD2. V was clipped by 6 bases and J by 0 bases; unmatched bases: 15. The CDR3 contains 19 residues. Germline V gives CDR1 LNHDA, CDR2 SQIVND (reference sequence).

The chain employs TRBV5-8 and TRBJ2-3; TRBD2 might be the D (7 bases). V was clipped by 3 bases and J by 2 bases, with 16 bases between them. This CDR3 has 16 amino acids. Looked up from germline, CDR1 is SGHTS and CDR2 is YDEGEE. CDR3 sequence: CASSWGGRGSTDTQYF. CDR3 sequence (DNA): TGTGCCAGCAGCTGGGGGGGCAGGGGTTCCACAGATACGCAGTATTTT.

The chain carries TRBV5-6 and TRBJ2-5; D not certain. The CDR3 length is 12 residues. Per the germline V gene, CDR1 is SGHDT and CDR2 is YYEEEE. Trimming took off 5 bases at V and 2 bases at J, with 7 bases between the two ends. The CDR3 DNA reads TGTGCCAGCAGGTATTATCAAGAGACCCAGTACTTC. It translates to CASRYYQETQYF. The full variable domain, in which reference TRBV5-6 and TRBJ2-5 provide the parts outside the CDR3, is DAGVTQSPTHLIKTRGQQVTLRCSPKSGHDTVSWYQQALGQGPQFIFQYYEEEERQRGNFPDRFSGHQFPNYSSELNVNALLLGDSALYLCASRYYQETQYFGPGTRLLVL.

The chain carries TRBV25-1 and TRBJ1-1; the D is unclear. The V end lost 5 bases, the J end lost 1 base, and 11 bases lay between the germline ends. This CDR3 has 14 amino acids. The V gene's germline CDR1 is MGHDK and CDR2 SYGVNS. CDR3 DNA sequence: TGTGCCAGCAGTACCCCGGACGGGAACACTGAAGCTTTCTTT. Protein product: CASSTPDGNTEAFF.

The rearrangement uses TRBV7-8 and TRBJ2-7; D unclear. CDR3 length: 14 residues. Germline V gene sequence: CDR1 SGHVS, CDR2 FQNEAQ. Deletions cut 1 base from V and 2 bases from J, with 9 bases between. The CDR3 DNA sequence: TGTGCCAGCAGCTTAGGGGGTAGAACCTACGAGCAGTACTTC. Its protein is CASSLGGRTYEQYF.

V usage is TRBV9 and J usage is TRBJ1-1; a weak D match, TRBD1 (5 bases). The germline CDR1 and CDR2 sequences are SGDLS and YYNGEE. Trimming removed 4 bases at V and 4 bases at J, with 11 bases between. CDR3 length: 13 amino acids. The DNA for the CDR3 is TGTGCCAGCAGCCCTCCAGGGCCCACTGAAGCTTTCTTT. This sequence encodes CASSPPGPTEAFF.

CDR3 residues: CVRSSPLPGYGYTF. The CDR3 nucleotides are TGTGTCAGAAGCAGTCCTCTGCCTGGGTATGGCTACACCTTC. This chain joins TRBV7-5 and TRBJ1-2. TRBV7-5 is a known pseudogene. The length of the CDR3 is 14 residues.

The chain is built from TRBV25-1 and TRBJ2-7, with D possibly TRBD1 on 6 matching bases. Deletions cut 3 bases from V and 0 bases from J, with 12 bases between. The CDR3 runs 15 residues. Germline lookup yields CDR1 MGHDK and CDR2 SYGVNS. CDR3 DNA: TGTGCCAGCAGTGAGTTGACAGGATTCTCCTACGAGCAGTACTTC. Protein sequence: CASSELTGFSYEQYF.

The chain is built from TRBV5-1 and TRBJ2-5; D possibly corresponds to TRBD2 (5 bases). Trimming pared 7 bases from V and 2 bases from J, leaving 12 bases between. The CDR3 has 13 residues. Per the germline V gene, CDR1 is SGHRS and CDR2 is YFSETQ. This CDR3 is CASSREVQETQYF. DNA for the CDR3: TGCGCCAGCTCCCGGGAAGTTCAAGAGACCCAGTACTTC.

The V call is TRBV11-2, the J call TRBJ1-1; D call uncertain. The CDR3 contains 16 residues. V dropped 5 bases and J dropped 0 bases, with 16 bases sitting between them. The germline V gene has CDR1 SGHAT and CDR2 FQNNGV. The CDR3 loop is CASSPRARPMNTEAFF. The CDR3 DNA reads as TGTGCCAGCAGCCCCCGGGCCCGACCTATGAACACTGAAGCTTTCTTT.

This clone has just one count. J is TRBJ2-1 and V is TRBV10-3; the match to TRBD1 covers 8 bases. Germline CDR1 and CDR2: ENHRY and SYGVKD. This CDR3 has 15 residues. V shed 6 bases and J 7 bases; nucleotides not matched to a gene: 11. The CDR3 sequence: CAIRSSRGQGNEQFF. The CDR3 bases are TGTGCCATCAGATCGTCCAGGGGGCAGGGGAATGAGCAGTTCTTC.

J is TRBJ1-1 and V is TRBV5-1; D perhaps matches TRBD1 (6 bases). The CDR3 is 15 amino acids. V lost 4 bases and J lost 1, with 14 bases in between. Looked up from germline, CDR1 is SGHRS and CDR2 is YFSETQ. DNA for the CDR3: TGCGCCAGCAGCGCTAACACAGGGACGAACACTGAAGCTTTCTTT. This encodes CASSANTGTNTEAFF. The full variable domain, with the rest looked up from reference TRBV5-1 and TRBJ1-1, is KAGVTQTPRYLIKTRGQQVTLSCSPISGHRSVSWYQQTPGQGLQFLFEYFSETQRNKGNFPGRFSGRQFSNSRSEMNVSTLELGDSALYLCASSANTGTNTEAFFGQGTRLTVV.

The genes are TRBV7-9 and TRBJ1-6; no reliable D call. Per the germline V gene, CDR1 is SEHNR and CDR2 is FQNEAQ (reference sequence). CDR3 length: 14 residues. Trimming stripped 3 bases from V and 8 bases from J, with 11 bases between. The CDR3: CASSFQSDHSPLHF. DNA for the CDR3: TGTGCCAGCAGCTTTCAGTCAGATCATTCACCCCTCCACTTT.

The CDR3, as DNA: TGTGCCAGCAGTCCCACCGCGGACACCATATATTTT. This sequence encodes CASSPTADTIYF. The chain recombines TRBV6-6 with TRBJ1-3, with unresolved D. The germline V gene has CDR1 MNHNY and CDR2 SVGAGI (reference sequence). Deletions cut 5 bases from V and 8 bases from J, with 10 bases between. There are 12 residues in the CDR3.

V gene TRBV7-2 combines with J gene TRBJ2-1, with 9 bases that match TRBD2. With V trimmed by 1 base and J by 3 bases, 7 bases remained unmatched. This CDR3 is 17 amino acids long. CDR1 and CDR2 (germline): SGHTA, FQGNSA. The CDR3 region is CASSLVWVRGGYNEQFF. CDR3 DNA: TGTGCCAGCAGCTTAGTCTGGGTGCGGGGGGGCTACAATGAGCAGTTCTTC.

The chain carries TRBV7-9 and TRBJ1-3; 7 bases are shared with TRBD1. This CDR3 is 15 amino acids long. Looked up from germline, CDR1 is SEHNR and CDR2 is FQNEAQ (reference sequence). The ends lost 4 bases at V and 2 bases at J; junction bases unmatched: 5. The CDR3 region has the DNA TGTGCCAGCAGCTACCAAGGACAGGCTGGAAACACCATATATTTT. Its translation is CASSYQGQAGNTIYF.

This clone was picked up a small number of times. The chain has TRBV2 and TRBJ2-1, with D unclear. Per germline, CDR1 SNHLY and CDR2 FYNNEI. This CDR3 is built from 11 residues. The germline V and J ends were trimmed by 7 bases and 8 bases, with 9 bases remaining between them. As DNA, the CDR3 is TGTGCCAGCACCTCCTGGGATGAGCAGTTCTTC. Its translation: CASTSWDEQFF.